The 16 T cell receptor beta chains below come from one sample, sequenced in a study of T-cell memory formation after mild COVID-19. TCRdb independently ran MiXCR on the 5' RACE reads; one entry per CDR3 protein. This table holds about 400,000 distinct CDR3 sequences, about a sixth found once. The sample taken for sequencing was PBMCs or a T cell subset sorted from them (not recorded which). These receptors all come from a man aged 18 to 29 who had mild COVID-19 (a few samples of this study predate the infection). Cell type and time point are not known.

The gene calls are TRBV6-2 or TRBV6-3 and TRBJ1-2; D may be TRBD1 (5 bases). CDR3 length: 14 amino acids. V was trimmed by 8 bases and J by 4 bases, leaving 17 bases between them. The germline CDR1 and CDR2 sequences are MNHEY and SVGEGT. For the CDR3, the DNA is TGTGCCAGCGGACTTCAGGGTTACCTCTATGGCTACACCTTC. Protein sequence: CASGLQGYLYGYTF.

CDR3 loop: CASSPPGGGDTQYF. The CDR3 nucleotides are TGTGCCAGCTCACCACCAGGGGGCGGAGATACGCAGTATTTT. The J gene is TRBJ2-3, the V gene TRBV18, with 7 bases that match TRBD1. This CDR3 is 14 amino acids long. The junction had 2 bases not matched to a gene; V was cut back by 0 bases and J by 5 bases. Germline lookup yields CDR1 KGHSH and CDR2 LQKENI.

The V call is TRBV5-5, the J call TRBJ2-7; 8 nucleotides match TRBD1. The CDR3 loop spans 15 amino acids. From germline, CDR1 is SGHKS and CDR2 YYEKEE (reference sequence). J was trimmed by 2 bases and V by 4 bases; bases with no gene match: 8. The CDR3 region has the DNA TGTGCCAGCAGCATATTGGACAGGGCAGCCTACGAGCAGTACTTC. Its translation is CASSILDRAAYEQYF.

This clonotype was counted between two and nine times. This sequence joins TRBV3-1 and TRBJ1-2; 8 bases map to TRBD1. In germline, CDR1 is LGHDT, CDR2 YNNKEL (reference sequence). The CDR3 spans 14 residues. The ends lost 4 bases at V and 4 bases at J; junction bases unmatched: 5. CDR3 nucleotides: TGTGCCAGCAGCCCTGACAGGGGTGGCTATGGCTACACCTTC. This encodes CASSPDRGGYGYTF.

This clonotype was seen a few times. The chain carries TRBV7-6 and TRBJ2-3; D is uncertain. The CDR3 sequence is 13 residues long. Trimming stripped 2 bases from V and 2 bases from J, with 5 bases between. Germline values: CDR1 SGHVS, CDR2 FNYEAQ. The CDR3 DNA reads as TGTGCCAGCAGCTTATCCCTCACAGATACGCAGTATTTT. Encoded protein: CASSLSLTDTQYF.

The chain links TRBV6-6 to TRBJ2-5; D remains ambiguous. The CDR3 extends over 17 amino acids. Germline V gene sequence: CDR1 MNHNY, CDR2 SVGAGI (reference sequence). V lost 0 bases and J 5 bases, leaving 19 bases between the germline ends. The CDR3 region is CASSYSTLVTVKETQYF. In DNA, the CDR3 is TGTGCCAGCAGTTACTCGACTTTAGTCACGGTGAAGGAGACCCAGTACTTC.

This clonotype was picked up a small number of times. The chain carries TRBV11-2 and TRBJ2-3, with 11 bases fitting TRBD1. This CDR3 has 16 residues. The germline V gene encodes CDR1 SGHAT and CDR2 FQNNGV. The trim removed 6 bases at V and 3 bases at J, leaving 8 bases unmatched. CDR3 sequence: CASSHGQGAVTDTQYF. DNA for the CDR3: TGTGCCAGCAGTCACGGACAGGGGGCTGTGACAGATACGCAGTATTTT.

In this sample, this clonotype turned up a few times. The chain couples TRBV2 to TRBJ1-3; 9 bases match TRBD1. CDR1 SNHLY and CDR2 FYNNEI come from the germline V gene. J was trimmed by 0 bases and V by 6 bases; bases with no gene match: 6. The CDR3 contains 16 residues. Here the CDR3 reads CASRPGQGNSGNTIYF. Written as DNA, the CDR3 is TGTGCCAGCAGACCGGGACAGGGCAACTCTGGAAACACCATATATTTT. The complete variable domain, with remaining parts taken from reference TRBV2 and TRBJ1-3, reads EPEVTQTPSHQVTQMGQEVILRCVPISNHLYFYWYRQILGQKVEFLVSFYNNEISEKSEIFDDQFSVERPDGSNFTLKIRSTKLEDSAMYFCASRPGQGNSGNTIYFGEGSWLTVV.

V gene TRBV5-1 combines with J gene TRBJ2-1, with a tentative D call TRBD2 (6 bases). The length of the CDR3 is 16 residues. Germline-derived CDR1 and CDR2 are SGHRS and YFSETQ. V was trimmed by 4 bases and J by 8 bases, leaving 22 bases between them. Here the CDR3 reads CASSQGRGYRGDEQFF. In DNA form, the CDR3 reads TGCGCCAGCAGCCAAGGCCGGGGGTACCGGGGCGATGAGCAGTTCTTC.

This clonotype was recorded at least ten times. This chain joins TRBV4-3 and TRBJ1-2; D is possibly TRBD1 (6 bases). In germline, CDR1 is LGHNA, CDR2 YSLEER. This CDR3 has 15 residues. Between the trimmed V and J ends, which lost 7 bases and 4 bases, there was a span of 19 bases. The CDR3 here is CASTRQAGDSYGYTF. CDR3 DNA sequence: TGCGCCAGCACCCGGCAGGCAGGGGACTCCTATGGCTACACCTTC.

This clonotype was seen more than once but under ten times. This chain connects TRBV6-1 to TRBJ2-1; TRBD2 agrees at 7 bases. The length of the CDR3 is 14 residues. Unmatched junction bases numbered 3, after V lost 7 bases and J lost 0 bases. CDR1 and CDR2 (germline): MNHNS, SASEGT. The CDR3, as DNA: TGTGCCAGCAAGGGCGGGGGCTCCTACAATGAGCAGTTCTTC. Its protein is CASKGGGSYNEQFF.

This clonotype turned up a few times. The junction departs from the called germline gene at one end, perhaps through a read error. The genes are TRBV5-1 and TRBJ2-5, with D perhaps matching TRBD1 or TRBD2 (6 bases each). This CDR3 is 16 amino acids long. Looked up from germline, CDR1 is SGHRS and CDR2 is YFSETQ. CDR3 protein: CASSTPERGDHETQYF. In DNA, the CDR3 is TGCGCCAGCAGCACCCCGGAGAGGGGGGACCATGAGACCCAGTACTTC.

This clonotype turned up a few times. Here the CDR3 DNA reads TGCGCCAGCAGTTCTGGGCCCGGAGGCGGCTACACCTTC. Protein: CASSSGPGGGYTF. The V call is TRBV5-1, the J call TRBJ1-2; no reliable D call. The CDR3 spans 13 residues. Trimming cost V 5 bases and J 8 bases, with 16 bases left between them. Germline lookup yields CDR1 SGHRS and CDR2 YFSETQ.

V usage is TRBV7-9 and J usage is TRBJ2-5, with no clear D. V was trimmed by 1 base and J by 5 bases, leaving 8 bases between them. Germline V gives CDR1 SEHNR, CDR2 FQNEAQ (reference sequence). The CDR3 loop spans 13 amino acids. CDR3 sequence: CASSLVGLETQYF. For the CDR3, the DNA is TGTGCCAGCAGCTTAGTCGGGTTGGAGACCCAGTACTTC.

This clonotype turned up a few times. This sequence joins TRBV29-1 and TRBJ2-7; TRBD1 is a possible D gene (5 bases). Trimming took off 4 bases at V and 2 bases at J, with 12 bases between the two ends. The CDR3 spans 13 residues. CDR1 is SQVTM and CDR2 is ANQGSEA in the germline V gene. The CDR3 coding sequence is TGCAGCGTTGTTCTCGCAGGGACCTACGAGCAGTACGTC. Translated, it gives CSVVLAGTYEQYV.

A few counts support this clonotype. The V gene is TRBV19, the J gene TRBJ1-2; a possible D gene is TRBD1 (6 bases). The V gene's germline CDR1 is LNHDA and CDR2 SQIVND (reference sequence). Trimming removed 7 bases at V and 5 bases at J, with 11 bases between. The CDR3 has 12 residues. Here the CDR3 DNA reads TGTGCCAGTATGACAGGAGGATATGGCTACACCTTC. Translation: CASMTGGYGYTF.